This is a list of T cell receptor beta chains from one sample in a study of blood T cell repertoires in COVID-19. Clones were sequenced by immunoSEQ multiplex PCR, and TCRdb holds only the in-frame ones, with some missing. The table has about 98,000 clones, 70% to 80% seen once. Sample: peripheral blood. The receptors come from a man aged 65 to 85 with acute or convalescent COVID-19. Each CDR3 is given with its conserved first and last residue. A D gene is named only where the DNA matches it firmly. Expanded clones are given a class, and other clones once, few, many or no size at all.

clone_size j_call v_call d_call cdr3_aa cdr3_nt
NA TRBJ2-3 TRBV28 NA CASREYGTQYF TGTGCCAGCAGGGAGTACGGTACGCAGTATTTT
NA TRBJ2-1 TRBV7-3 NA CASSLRAVNEQFF TGTGCCAGCAGCTTAAGAGCCGTGAATGAGCAGTTCTTC
NA TRBJ2-7 TRBV7-6 TRBD1 CASSLGGGRGLDEQYF TGTGCCAGCAGCTTAGGTGGCGGCAGGGGGCTCGACGAGCAGTACTTC
NA TRBJ2-7 TRBV28 TRBD2 CASSFFAGGNEQYF TGTGCCAGCAGTTTCTTCGCGGGAGGTAACGAGCAGTACTTC
few TRBJ2-7 TRBV10-3 TRBD1 CAISDRRMGQTYEQYF TGTGCCATCAGTGACAGACGAATGGGACAGACCTACGAGCAGTACTTC
NA TRBJ1-4 TRBV7-9 NA CASSPAQGYEKLFF TGTGCCAGCAGCCCCGCCCAGGGCTATGAAAAACTGTTTTTT
NA TRBJ2-2 TRBV2 NA CASSPGPSAGYTGELFF TGTGCCAGCAGTCCTGGACCTTCTGCGGGGTACACCGGGGAGCTGTTTTTT
NA TRBJ1-1 TRBV5-1 NA CASSLPRPRGMNTEAFF TGCGCCAGCAGCTTGCCGAGACCCCGAGGAATGAACACTGAAGCTTTCTTT
NA TRBJ2-2 TRBV15 NA CATMASAYTGELFF TGTGCCACCATGGCTAGCGCTTACACCGGGGAGCTGTTTTTT
NA TRBJ2-5 TRBV6-2/TRBV6-3 NA CASSTGLKETQYF TGTGCCAGCAGCACCGGACTGAAAGAGACCCAGTACTTC
NA TRBJ1-2 TRBV9 TRBD1 CASSVAGQGDYGYTF TGTGCCAGCAGCGTAGCCGGACAGGGGGACTATGGCTACACCTTC
NA TRBJ2-7 TRBV7-6 NA CASSAGLAYYEQYF TGTGCCAGCAGCGCAGGGCTCGCCTACTACGAGCAGTACTTC
NA TRBJ1-5 TRBV4-1 NA CASSQDLVRQGRNQPQHF TGCGCCAGCAGCCAAGACCTTGTTAGGCAGGGGCGAAATCAGCCCCAGCATTTT
NA TRBJ1-2 TRBV5-1 NA CASSFASGGYTF TGCGCCAGCAGCTTCGCGTCAGGGGGCTACACCTTC
NA TRBJ2-3 TRBV5-1 NA CASSLGQSTDTQYF TGCGCCAGCAGCCTCGGACAGAGCACAGATACGCAGTATTTT
NA TRBJ1-4 TRBV6-2/TRBV6-3 NA CASSQGGVKLFF TGTGCCAGCAGTCAAGGGGGAGTAAAACTGTTTTTT
few TRBJ2-7 TRBV28 NA CASRLGVREQYF TGTGCCAGCAGACTCGGCGTCAGGGAGCAGTACTTC
NA TRBJ2-5 TRBV5-1 NA CASSLDSGETQYF TGCGCCAGCAGCTTGGATTCGGGAGAGACCCAGTACTTC
NA TRBJ2-3 TRBV21-1 NA CASSQGEGSTDTQYF TGTGCCAGCAGCCAGGGCGAAGGTAGCACAGATACGCAGTATTTT
few TRBJ2-2 TRBV27 NA CASKSLGYMPELFF TGTGCCAGCAAATCCCTCGGGTACATGCCGGAGCTGTTTTTT
few TRBJ1-5 TRBV9 TRBD1 CASSPREGAQPQHF TGTGCCAGCAGCCCCCGGGAGGGGGCTCAGCCCCAGCATTTT
NA TRBJ2-1 TRBV9 NA CASSVSLGVYEQFF TGTGCCAGCAGCGTAAGCTTGGGAGTCTATGAGCAGTTCTTC
NA TRBJ2-1 TRBV6-1 NA CASSDLRVLVYNEQFF TGTGCCAGCAGTGACCTCAGGGTCTTAGTCTACAATGAGCAGTTCTTC
NA TRBJ2-1 TRBV9 NA CASSVGQGLYNEQFF TGTGCCAGCAGCGTCGGGCAGGGACTCTACAATGAGCAGTTCTTC
NA TRBJ2-1 TRBV5-6 TRBD2 CASSFYGTKSDEQFF TGTGCCAGCAGCTTTTACGGGACTAAGAGCGATGAGCAGTTCTTC
NA TRBJ1-3 TRBV28 TRBD1 CASSFPGQGTNTIYF TGTGCCAGCAGTTTCCCCGGACAGGGGACAAACACCATATATTTT
few TRBJ1-6 TRBV15 NA CATSRDQSPLHF TGTGCCACCAGCAGAGATCAGTCACCCCTCCACTTT
NA TRBJ2-7 TRBV5-4 NA CASSTDFYEQYF TGTGCCAGCAGTACGGACTTCTACGAGCAGTACTTC
once TRBJ2-4 TRBV6-2/TRBV6-3 NA CASSYRRGAKNIQYF TGTGCCAGCAGTTACCGGAGGGGAGCCAAAAACATTCAGTACTTC
NA TRBJ2-7 TRBV5-4 NA CASSLGSSKQYF TGTGCCAGCAGCTTGGGCTCTTCTAAGCAGTACTTC
NA TRBJ1-4 TRBV3-1/TRBV3-2 NA CASSRDMEKLFF TGTGCCAGCAGCCGGGACATGGAAAAACTGTTTTTT
once TRBJ2-4 TRBV3-1/TRBV3-2 TRBD1 CASSQDPTGPIKNIQYF TGTGCCAGCAGCCAAGATCCGACAGGGCCAATCAAAAACATTCAGTACTTC
NA TRBJ2-7 TRBV27 NA CASSLRISFGSYEQYF TGTGCCAGCAGTTTACGCATCTCCTTCGGCTCCTACGAGCAGTACTTC
NA TRBJ2-3 TRBV6-2/TRBV6-3 NA CASSSRRTDSTDTQYF TGTGCCAGCAGCTCGAGACGGACAGATAGCACAGATACGCAGTATTTT
NA TRBJ1-2 TRBV7-9 TRBD1 CASSWDRANYGYTF TGTGCCAGCAGCTGGGACAGGGCGAACTATGGCTACACCTTC
NA TRBJ2-7 TRBV7-6 NA CASSLGQGFTYEQYF TGTGCCAGCAGCTTAGGTCAGGGCTTTACCTACGAGCAGTACTTC
NA TRBJ2-2 TRBV24-1 NA CATSDLGQGNTGELFF TGTGCCACCAGTGATCTCGGGCAGGGAAACACCGGGGAGCTGTTTTTT
few TRBJ1-1 TRBV4-2 TRBD1 CASSLRTGANTEAFF TGTGCCAGCAGCCTAAGGACAGGGGCGAACACTGAAGCTTTCTTT